Reported below is one T cell receptor beta chain. Unmatched junction bases numbered 3, after V lost 2 bases and J lost 7 bases. CDR1 MNHEY and CDR2 SVGAGI come from the germline V gene. The CDR3 is made up of 16 amino acids. These data come from a study of cytomegalovirus exposure and HLA in healthy donors. The PCR contained 60 Vbeta and 13 Jbeta primers. The method was immunoSEQ multiplex PCR; TCRdb's version includes in-frame clones alone and lacks a portion of them. The data contain roughly 80,000 clones, 80% of them singletons. This clonotype originated in a male donor in good health and CMV-seronegative. The sequenced sample was PBMCs. This chain uses TRBV6-5 with TRBJ1-6, with 12 bases that match TRBD1. The CDR3 region has the DNA TGTGCCAGCAGTTACGGGGACAGGGGGCGCAATTCACCCCTCCACTTT. Residues: CASSYGDRGRNSPLHF.